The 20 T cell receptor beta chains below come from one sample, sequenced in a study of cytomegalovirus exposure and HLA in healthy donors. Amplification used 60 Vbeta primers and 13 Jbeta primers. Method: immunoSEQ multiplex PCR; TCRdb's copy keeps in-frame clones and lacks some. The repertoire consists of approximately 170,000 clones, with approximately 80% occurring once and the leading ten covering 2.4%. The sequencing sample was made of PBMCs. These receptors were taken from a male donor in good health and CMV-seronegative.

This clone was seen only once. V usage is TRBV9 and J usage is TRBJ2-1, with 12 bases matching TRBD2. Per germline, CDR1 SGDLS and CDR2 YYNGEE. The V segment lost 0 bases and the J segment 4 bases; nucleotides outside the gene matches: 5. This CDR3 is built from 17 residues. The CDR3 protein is CASSVGGLAGIYNEQFF. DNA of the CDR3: TGTGCCAGCAGCGTAGGTGGACTAGCGGGGATTTACAATGAGCAGTTCTTC.

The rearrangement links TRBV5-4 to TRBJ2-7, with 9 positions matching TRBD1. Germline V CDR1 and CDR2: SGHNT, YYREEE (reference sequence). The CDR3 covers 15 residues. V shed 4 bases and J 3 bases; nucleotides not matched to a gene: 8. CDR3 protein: CASSHRDRANYEQYF. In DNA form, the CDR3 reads TGTGCCAGCAGCCACCGGGACAGGGCTAACTACGAGCAGTACTTC. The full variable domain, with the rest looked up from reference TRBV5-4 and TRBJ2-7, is ETGVTQSPTHLIKTRGQQVTLRCSSQSGHNTVSWYQQALGQGPQFIFQYYREEENGRGNFPPRFSGLQFPNYSSELNVNALELDDSALYLCASSHRDRANYEQYFGPGTRLTVT.

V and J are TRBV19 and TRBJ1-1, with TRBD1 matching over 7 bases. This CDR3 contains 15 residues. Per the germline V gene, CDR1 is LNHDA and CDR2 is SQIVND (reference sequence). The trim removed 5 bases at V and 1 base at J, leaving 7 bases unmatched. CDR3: CASSAQGLANTEAFF. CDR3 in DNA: TGTGCCAGTAGTGCACAGGGGTTAGCGAACACTGAAGCTTTCTTT.

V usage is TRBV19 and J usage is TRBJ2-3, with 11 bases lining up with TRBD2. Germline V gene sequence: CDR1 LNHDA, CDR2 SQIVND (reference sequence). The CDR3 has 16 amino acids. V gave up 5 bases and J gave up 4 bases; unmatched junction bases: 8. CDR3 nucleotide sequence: TGTGCCAGTAGTGTATCGACTAGCGGGATCTCAGATACGCAGTATTTT. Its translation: CASSVSTSGISDTQYF.

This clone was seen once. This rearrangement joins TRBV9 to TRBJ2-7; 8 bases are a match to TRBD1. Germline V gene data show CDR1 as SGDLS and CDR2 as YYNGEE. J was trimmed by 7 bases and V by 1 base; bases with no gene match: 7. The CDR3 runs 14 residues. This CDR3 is CASSVLGQGGEQYF. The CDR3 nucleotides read TGTGCCAGCAGCGTACTAGGACAGGGTGGGGAGCAGTACTTC.

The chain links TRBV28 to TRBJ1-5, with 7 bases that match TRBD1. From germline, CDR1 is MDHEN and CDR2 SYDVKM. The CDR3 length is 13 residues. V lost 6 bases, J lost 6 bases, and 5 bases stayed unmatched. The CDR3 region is CASSPDRVQPQHF. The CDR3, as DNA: TGTGCCAGCAGCCCTGACAGGGTTCAGCCCCAGCATTTT.

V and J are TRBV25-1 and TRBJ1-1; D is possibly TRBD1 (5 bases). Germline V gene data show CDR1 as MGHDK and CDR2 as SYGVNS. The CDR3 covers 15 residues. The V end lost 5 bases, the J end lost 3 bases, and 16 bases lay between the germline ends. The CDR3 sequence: CASSRRAREDTEAFF. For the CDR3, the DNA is TGTGCCAGCAGTAGGAGGGCCAGGGAGGACACTGAAGCTTTCTTT.

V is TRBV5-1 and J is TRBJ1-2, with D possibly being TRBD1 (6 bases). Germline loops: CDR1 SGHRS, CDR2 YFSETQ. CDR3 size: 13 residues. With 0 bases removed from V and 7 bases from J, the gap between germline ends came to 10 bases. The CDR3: CASSLEQGRGYTF. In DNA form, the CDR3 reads TGCGCCAGCAGCTTGGAACAGGGTCGTGGCTACACCTTC.

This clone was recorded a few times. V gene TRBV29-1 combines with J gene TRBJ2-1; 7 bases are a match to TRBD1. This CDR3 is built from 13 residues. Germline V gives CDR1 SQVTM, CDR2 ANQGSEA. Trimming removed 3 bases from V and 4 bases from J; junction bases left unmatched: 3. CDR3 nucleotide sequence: TGCAGCGTTGAGACAGGGAAGTACAATGAGCAGTTCTTC. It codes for CSVETGKYNEQFF.

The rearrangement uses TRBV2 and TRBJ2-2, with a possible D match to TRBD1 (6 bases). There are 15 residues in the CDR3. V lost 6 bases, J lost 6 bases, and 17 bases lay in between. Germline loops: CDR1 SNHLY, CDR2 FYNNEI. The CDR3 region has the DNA TGTGCCAGCAGATTACCAGGGGAGTTGGCCGGGGAGCTGTTTTTT. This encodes CASRLPGELAGELFF.

CDR3 in amino acids: CSSLTGVRTNTEAFF. The CDR3 region has the DNA TGCAGCTCCCTGACAGGGGTTAGGACGAACACTGAAGCTTTCTTT. V gene TRBV29-1 combines with J gene TRBJ1-1; 8 nucleotides align to TRBD1. CDR1 SQVTM and CDR2 ANQGSEA come from the germline V gene. The CDR3 covers 15 residues. The V and J ends lost 8 bases and 1 base, in that order; junction bases with no gene match: 12.

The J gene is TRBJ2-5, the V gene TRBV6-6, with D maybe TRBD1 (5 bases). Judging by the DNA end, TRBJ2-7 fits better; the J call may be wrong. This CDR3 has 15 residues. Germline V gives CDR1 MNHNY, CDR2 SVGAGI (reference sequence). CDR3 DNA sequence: TGTGCCAGCAGTTACTCGACAGACCTACGCTACGAGCAGTACTTC. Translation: CASSYSTDLRYEQYF.

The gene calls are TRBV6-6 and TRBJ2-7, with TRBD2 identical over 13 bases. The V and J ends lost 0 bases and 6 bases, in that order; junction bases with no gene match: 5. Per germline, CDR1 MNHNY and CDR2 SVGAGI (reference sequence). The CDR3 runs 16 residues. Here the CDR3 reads CASSYSPGTSGVEQYF. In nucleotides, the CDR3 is TGTGCCAGCAGTTACTCGCCCGGGACTAGCGGGGTCGAGCAGTACTTC.

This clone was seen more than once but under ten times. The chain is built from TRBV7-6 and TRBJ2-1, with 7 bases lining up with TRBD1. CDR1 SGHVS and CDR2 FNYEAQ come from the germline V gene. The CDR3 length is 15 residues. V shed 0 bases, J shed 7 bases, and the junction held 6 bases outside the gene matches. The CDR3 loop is CASSLASTGKNEQFF. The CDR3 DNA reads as TGTGCCAGCAGCTTAGCGTCGACAGGGAAAAATGAGCAGTTCTTC.

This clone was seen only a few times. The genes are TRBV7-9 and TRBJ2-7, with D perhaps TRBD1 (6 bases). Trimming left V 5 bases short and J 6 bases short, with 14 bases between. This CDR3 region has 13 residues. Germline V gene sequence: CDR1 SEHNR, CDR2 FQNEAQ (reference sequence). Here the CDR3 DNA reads TGTGCCAGCAGCCCCCGGACAGAATCCGAGCAGTACTTC. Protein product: CASSPRTESEQYF.

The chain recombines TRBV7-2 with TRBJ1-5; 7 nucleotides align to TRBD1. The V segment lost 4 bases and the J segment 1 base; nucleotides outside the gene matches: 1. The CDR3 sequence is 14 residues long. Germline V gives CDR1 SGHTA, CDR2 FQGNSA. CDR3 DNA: TGTGCCAGCAGCTGGGGACAGAGCAATCAGCCCCAGCATTTT. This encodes CASSWGQSNQPQHF.

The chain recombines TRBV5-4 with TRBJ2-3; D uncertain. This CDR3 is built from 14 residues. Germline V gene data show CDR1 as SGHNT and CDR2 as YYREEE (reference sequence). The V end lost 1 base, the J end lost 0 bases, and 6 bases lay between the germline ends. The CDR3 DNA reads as TGTGCCAGCAGCTTGACTTCTAGCACAGATACGCAGTATTTT. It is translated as CASSLTSSTDTQYF.

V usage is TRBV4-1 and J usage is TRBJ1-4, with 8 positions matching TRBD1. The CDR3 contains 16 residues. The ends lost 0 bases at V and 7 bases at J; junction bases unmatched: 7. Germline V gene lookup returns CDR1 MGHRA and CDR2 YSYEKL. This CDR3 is CASSQDSGQGLEKLFF. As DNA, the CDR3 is TGCGCCAGCAGCCAAGATTCAGGACAGGGCCTTGAAAAACTGTTTTTT.

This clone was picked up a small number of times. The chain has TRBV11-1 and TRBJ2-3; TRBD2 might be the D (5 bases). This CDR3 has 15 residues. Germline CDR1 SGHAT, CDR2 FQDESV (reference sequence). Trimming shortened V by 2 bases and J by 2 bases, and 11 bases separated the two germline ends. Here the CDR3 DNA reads TGTGCCAGCAGCTTACTTAAGCGGAACACAGATACGCAGTATTTT. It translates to CASSLLKRNTDTQYF.

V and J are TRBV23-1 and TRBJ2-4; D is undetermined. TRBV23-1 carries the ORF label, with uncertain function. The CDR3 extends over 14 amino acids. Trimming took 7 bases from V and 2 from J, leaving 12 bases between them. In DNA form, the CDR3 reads TGCGCCAGCAAAGTCAGGCACCCCAAAAACATTCAGTACTTC. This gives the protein CASKVRHPKNIQYF.